This T cell receptor (beta chain) was recovered during a study of monozygotic twins with inflammatory bowel disease. The CDR3 contains 15 residues. Germline V CDR1 and CDR2: SGHRS, YFSETQ. Input per TCR library consisted of roughly 4,000 ng of total RNA. TCRdb re-called the 5' RACE reads; every CDR3 protein appears as one record, without DNA. This sample's table has approximately 150,000 distinct CDR3 sequences. The source is a human donor with ulcerative colitis or Crohn's disease, or a healthy co-twin of an affected twin (not recorded which). The specimen was blood. The J gene is TRBJ1-4, the V gene TRBV5-1. The CDR3 is CASSLGATTNEKLFF.